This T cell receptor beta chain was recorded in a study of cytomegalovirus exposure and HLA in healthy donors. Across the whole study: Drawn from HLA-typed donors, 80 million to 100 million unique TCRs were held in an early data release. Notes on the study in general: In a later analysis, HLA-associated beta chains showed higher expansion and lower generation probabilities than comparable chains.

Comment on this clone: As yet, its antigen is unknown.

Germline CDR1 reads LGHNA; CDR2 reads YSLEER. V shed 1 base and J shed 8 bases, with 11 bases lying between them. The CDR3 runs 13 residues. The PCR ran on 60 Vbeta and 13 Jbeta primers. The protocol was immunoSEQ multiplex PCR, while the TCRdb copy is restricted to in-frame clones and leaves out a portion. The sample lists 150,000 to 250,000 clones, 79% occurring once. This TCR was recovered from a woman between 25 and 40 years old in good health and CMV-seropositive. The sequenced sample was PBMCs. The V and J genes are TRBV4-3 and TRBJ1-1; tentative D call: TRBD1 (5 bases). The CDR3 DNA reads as TGCGCCAGCAGCCAAGGATTATACAGGGAAGCTTTCTTT. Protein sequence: CASSQGLYREAFF.